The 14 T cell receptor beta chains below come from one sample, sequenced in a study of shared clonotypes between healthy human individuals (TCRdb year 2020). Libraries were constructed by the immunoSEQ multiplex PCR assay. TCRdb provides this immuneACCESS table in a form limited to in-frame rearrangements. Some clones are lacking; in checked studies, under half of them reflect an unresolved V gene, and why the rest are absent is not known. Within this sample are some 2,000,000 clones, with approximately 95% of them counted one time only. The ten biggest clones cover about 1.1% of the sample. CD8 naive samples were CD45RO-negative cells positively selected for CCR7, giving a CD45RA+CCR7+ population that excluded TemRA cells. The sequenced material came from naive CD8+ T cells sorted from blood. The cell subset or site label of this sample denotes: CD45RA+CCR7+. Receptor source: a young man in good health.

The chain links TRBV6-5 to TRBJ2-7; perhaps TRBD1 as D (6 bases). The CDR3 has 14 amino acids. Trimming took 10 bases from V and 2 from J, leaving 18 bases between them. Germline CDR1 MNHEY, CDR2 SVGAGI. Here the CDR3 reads CATRSGTLAYEQYF. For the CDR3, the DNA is TGTGCCACCAGGTCCGGGACACTAGCCTACGAGCAGTACTTC.

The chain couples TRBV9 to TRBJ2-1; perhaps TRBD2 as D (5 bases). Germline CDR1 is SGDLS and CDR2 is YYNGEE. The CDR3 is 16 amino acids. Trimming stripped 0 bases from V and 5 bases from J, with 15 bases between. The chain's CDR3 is CASSVDERLLHNEQFF. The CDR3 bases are TGTGCCAGCAGCGTAGATGAGCGACTACTACACAATGAGCAGTTCTTC.

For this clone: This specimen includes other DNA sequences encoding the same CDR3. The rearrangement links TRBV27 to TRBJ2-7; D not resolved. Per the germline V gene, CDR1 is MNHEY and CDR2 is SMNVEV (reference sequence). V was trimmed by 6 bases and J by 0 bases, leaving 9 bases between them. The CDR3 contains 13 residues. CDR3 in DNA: TGTGCCAGCAGCAGTCCCCCCTCCTACGAGCAGTACTTC. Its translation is CASSSPPSYEQYF.

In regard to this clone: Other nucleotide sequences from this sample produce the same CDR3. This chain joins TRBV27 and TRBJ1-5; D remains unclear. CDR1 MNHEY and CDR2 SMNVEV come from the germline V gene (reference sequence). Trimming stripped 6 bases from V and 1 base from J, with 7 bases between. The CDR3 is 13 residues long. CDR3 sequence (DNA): TGTGCCAGCAGCCTGGGAAGCAATCAGCCCCAGCATTTT. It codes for CASSLGSNQPQHF.

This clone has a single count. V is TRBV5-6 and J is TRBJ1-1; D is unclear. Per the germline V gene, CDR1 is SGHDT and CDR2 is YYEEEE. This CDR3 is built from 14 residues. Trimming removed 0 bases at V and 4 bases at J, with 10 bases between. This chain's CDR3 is CASSLEAATTEAFF. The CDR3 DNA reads TGTGCCAGCAGCTTGGAGGCGGCGACCACTGAAGCTTTCTTT.

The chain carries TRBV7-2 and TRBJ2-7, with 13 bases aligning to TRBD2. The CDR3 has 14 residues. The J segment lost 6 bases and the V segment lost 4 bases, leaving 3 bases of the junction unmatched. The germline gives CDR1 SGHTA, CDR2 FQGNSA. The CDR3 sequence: CASSSLAGGGEQYF. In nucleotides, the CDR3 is TGTGCCAGCAGCTCACTAGCGGGAGGGGGCGAGCAGTACTTC.

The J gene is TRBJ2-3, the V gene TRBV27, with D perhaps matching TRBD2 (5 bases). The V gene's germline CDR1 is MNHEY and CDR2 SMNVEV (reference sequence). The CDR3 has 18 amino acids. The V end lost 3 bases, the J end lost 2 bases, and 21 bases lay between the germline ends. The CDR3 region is CASSFYGVATISTDTQYF. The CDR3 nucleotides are TGTGCCAGCAGTTTCTATGGGGTAGCGACGATCTCCACAGATACGCAGTATTTT.

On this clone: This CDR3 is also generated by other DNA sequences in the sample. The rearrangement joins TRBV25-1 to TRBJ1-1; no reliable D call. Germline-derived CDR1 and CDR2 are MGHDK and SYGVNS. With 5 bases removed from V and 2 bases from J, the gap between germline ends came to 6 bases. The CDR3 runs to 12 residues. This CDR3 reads CASSLTNTEAFF. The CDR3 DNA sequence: TGTGCCAGCAGTTTGACAAACACTGAAGCTTTCTTT.

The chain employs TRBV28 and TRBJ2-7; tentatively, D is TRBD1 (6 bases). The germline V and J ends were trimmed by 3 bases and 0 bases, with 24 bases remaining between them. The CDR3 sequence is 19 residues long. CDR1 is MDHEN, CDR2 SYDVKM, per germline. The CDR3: CASSLGRGITEGPSYEQYF. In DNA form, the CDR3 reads TGTGCCAGCAGTTTGGGCAGGGGCATAACCGAAGGGCCCTCCTACGAGCAGTACTTC.

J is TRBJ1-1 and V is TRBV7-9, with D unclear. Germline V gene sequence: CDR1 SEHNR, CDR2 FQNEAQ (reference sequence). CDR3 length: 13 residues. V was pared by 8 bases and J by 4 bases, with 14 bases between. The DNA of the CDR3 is TGTGCCAGCGCCTTCCCGGGTGGCACTGAAGCTTTCTTT. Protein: CASAFPGGTEAFF.

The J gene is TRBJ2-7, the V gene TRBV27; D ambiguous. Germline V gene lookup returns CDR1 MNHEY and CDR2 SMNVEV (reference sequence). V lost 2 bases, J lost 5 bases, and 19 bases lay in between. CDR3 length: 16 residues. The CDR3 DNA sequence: TGTGCCAGCAGTTTAAGTTGGCCTCCTGCTACTGACGAGCAGTACTTC. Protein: CASSLSWPPATDEQYF.

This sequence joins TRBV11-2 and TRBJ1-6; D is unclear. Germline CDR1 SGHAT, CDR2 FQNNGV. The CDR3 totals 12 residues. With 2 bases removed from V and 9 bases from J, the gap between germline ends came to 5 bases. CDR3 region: CASSLTRSPLHF. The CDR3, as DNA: TGTGCCAGCAGCTTAACCCGTTCACCCCTCCACTTT. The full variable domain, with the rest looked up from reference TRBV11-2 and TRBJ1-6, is EAGVAQSPRYKIIEKRQSVAFWCNPISGHATLYWYQQILGQGPKLLIQFQNNGVVDDSQLPKDRFSAERLKGVDSTLKIQPAKLEDSAVYLCASSLTRSPLHFGNGTRLTVT.

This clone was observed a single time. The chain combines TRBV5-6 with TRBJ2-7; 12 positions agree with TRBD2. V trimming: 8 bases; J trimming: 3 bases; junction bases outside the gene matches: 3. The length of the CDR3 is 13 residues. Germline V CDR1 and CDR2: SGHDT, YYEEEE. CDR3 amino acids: CASQTSGSYEQYF. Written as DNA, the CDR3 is TGTGCCAGTCAGACTAGCGGGAGCTACGAGCAGTACTTC.

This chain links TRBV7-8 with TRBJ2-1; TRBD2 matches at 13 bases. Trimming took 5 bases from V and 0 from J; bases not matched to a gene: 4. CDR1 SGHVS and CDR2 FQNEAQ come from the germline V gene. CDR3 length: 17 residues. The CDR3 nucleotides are TGTGCCAGCAGCGTGGGACTAGCGGGAATCTCCTACAATGAGCAGTTCTTC. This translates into CASSVGLAGISYNEQFF.